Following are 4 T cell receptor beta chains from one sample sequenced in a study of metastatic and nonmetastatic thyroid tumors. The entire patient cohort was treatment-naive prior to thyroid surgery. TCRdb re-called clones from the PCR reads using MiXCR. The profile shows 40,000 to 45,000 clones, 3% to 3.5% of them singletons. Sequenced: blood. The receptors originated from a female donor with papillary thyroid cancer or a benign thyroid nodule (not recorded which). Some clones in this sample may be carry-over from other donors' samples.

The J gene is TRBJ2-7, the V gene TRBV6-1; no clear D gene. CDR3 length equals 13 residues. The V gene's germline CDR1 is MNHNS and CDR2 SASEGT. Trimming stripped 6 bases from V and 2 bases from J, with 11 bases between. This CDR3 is CASSTLGTYEQYF. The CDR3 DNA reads TGTGCCAGCAGCACCCTGGGGACCTACGAGCAGTACTTC.

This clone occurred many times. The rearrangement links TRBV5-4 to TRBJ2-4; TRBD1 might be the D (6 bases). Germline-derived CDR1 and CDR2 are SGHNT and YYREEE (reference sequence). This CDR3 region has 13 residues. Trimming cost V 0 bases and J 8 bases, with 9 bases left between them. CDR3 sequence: CASSLDREDIQYF. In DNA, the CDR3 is TGTGCCAGCAGCTTGGACAGGGAAGACATTCAGTACTTC. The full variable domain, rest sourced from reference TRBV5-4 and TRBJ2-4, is ETGVTQSPTHLIKTRGQQVTLRCSSQSGHNTVSWYQQALGQGPQFIFQYYREEENGRGNFPPRFSGLQFPNYSSELNVNALELDDSALYLCASSLDREDIQYFGAGTRLSVL.

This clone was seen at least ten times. CDR3 region: CASRRQGVSQPQHF. CDR3 bases: TGTGCCAGCCGGAGACAGGGGGTGAGTCAGCCCCAGCATTTT. This chain joins TRBV28 and TRBJ1-5; 9 bases match TRBD1. CDR1 is MDHEN, CDR2 SYDVKM, per germline. This CDR3 contains 14 residues. V lost 8 bases to trimming and J lost 6 bases; unmatched junction nucleotides: 8.

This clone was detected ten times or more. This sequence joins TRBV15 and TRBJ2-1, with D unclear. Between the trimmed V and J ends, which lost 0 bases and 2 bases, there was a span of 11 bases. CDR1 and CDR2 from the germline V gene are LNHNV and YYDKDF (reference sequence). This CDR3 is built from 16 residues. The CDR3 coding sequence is TGTGCCACCAGCAGAGATTTCAGGTCGGCCTACAATGAGCAGTTCTTC. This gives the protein CATSRDFRSAYNEQFF.